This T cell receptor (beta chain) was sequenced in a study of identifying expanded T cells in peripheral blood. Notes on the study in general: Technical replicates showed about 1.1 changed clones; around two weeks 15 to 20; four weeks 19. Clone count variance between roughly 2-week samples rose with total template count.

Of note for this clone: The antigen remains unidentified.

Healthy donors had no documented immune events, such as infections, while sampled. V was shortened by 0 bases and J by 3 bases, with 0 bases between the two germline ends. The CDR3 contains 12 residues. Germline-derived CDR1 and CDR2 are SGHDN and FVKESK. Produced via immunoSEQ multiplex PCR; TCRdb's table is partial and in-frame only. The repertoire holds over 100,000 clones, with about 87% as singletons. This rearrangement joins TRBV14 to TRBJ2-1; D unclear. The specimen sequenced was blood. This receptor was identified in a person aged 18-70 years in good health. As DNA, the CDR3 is TGTGCCAGCAGCCAAGACTACAATGAGCAGTTCTTC. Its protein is CASSQDYNEQFF.